These T cell receptor beta chains were read from a single sample in a study of blood T cell repertoires in COVID-19. Assay: immunoSEQ multiplex PCR; the TCRdb copy retains only in-frame clones and omits some. The sample has hundreds of thousands of clones, about 89% seen once. Sequenced: peripheral blood. These receptors were obtained from a man aged 40-49 years with acute or convalescent COVID-19. CDR3s include the opening cysteine and the closing phenylalanine or tryptophan. The D gene is left open where the match is weak. Expanded clones get a size class; other rows say once, few or many, or leave the size out.

j_call	d_call	v_call	cdr3_length	clone_size	cdr3_nt	cdr3_aa
TRBJ2-7	TRBD1	TRBV27	14	few	TGTGCCAGCAGTCACCCTTACCCAGGGGGCGAGCAGTACTTC	CASSHPYPGGEQYF
TRBJ1-6	.	TRBV6-6	13	.	TGTGCCACCCAGGGCTCCTATAATTCACCCCTCCACTTT	CATQGSYNSPLHF
TRBJ2-4	TRBD1	TRBV5-1	16	few	TGCGCCAGCAGCGAGGGGACAGTCCTAGCCAAAAACATTCAGTACTTC	CASSEGTVLAKNIQYF
TRBJ2-3	.	TRBV5-1	13	.	TGCGCCAGCAGCTTGGTGGCCTCAGATACGCAGTATTTT	CASSLVASDTQYF
TRBJ1-1	TRBD1	TRBV5-1	15	once	TGCGCCAGCAGCTTGGGGGACAGAGTAGTACGTGAAGCTTTCTTT	CASSLGDRVVREAFF
TRBJ1-2	.	TRBV28	15	.	TGTGCCAGCAGTTTAGAAACCCCTGGGGCCTATGGCTACACCTTC	CASSLETPGAYGYTF
TRBJ2-1	.	TRBV28	15	.	TGTGCCAGCAGTTTACCCCTCCCCGGGGACAATGAGCAGTTCTTC	CASSLPLPGDNEQFF
TRBJ1-1	.	TRBV3-1/TRBV3-2	13	.	TGTGCCAGCAGCCCACTAGTGGGCACTGAAGCTTTCTTT	CASSPLVGTEAFF
TRBJ2-1	.	TRBV2	14	once	TGTGCCAGCATCTCAACGAGAGTTAACAATGAGCAGTTCTTC	CASISTRVNNEQFF
TRBJ1-4	.	TRBV2	14	.	TGTGCCAGCCTGGGCCCTCCAACTAATGAAAAACTGTTTTTT	CASLGPPTNEKLFF
TRBJ2-7	TRBD1	TRBV27	14	.	TGTGCCAGCAGTTTACAGGGGGCGCAGGCCGAGCAGTACTTC	CASSLQGAQAEQYF
TRBJ2-5	TRBD1	TRBV7-6	13	.	TGTGCCAGCAGCAACAGGGGGCGAGAGACCCAGTACTTC	CASSNRGRETQYF
TRBJ1-5	.	TRBV19	12	.	TGTGCCAGTAATCCGGGATATCAGCCCCAGCATTTT	CASNPGYQPQHF
TRBJ1-1	.	TRBV7-2	15	.	TGTGCCAGCAGCTTATCTACAGGGTTGAACACTGAAGCTTTCTTT	CASSLSTGLNTEAFF
TRBJ2-2	TRBD1	TRBV24-1	14	.	TGTGCCGCATCCCGGACAGGGGTCACCGGGGAGCTGTTTTTT	CAASRTGVTGELFF
TRBJ2-7	.	TRBV30	12	.	TGTGCCTGGGGAGATACAGGGCTTGGGCAGTACTTC	CAWGDTGLGQYF
TRBJ1-2	.	TRBV29-1	13	.	TGCAGCGTTGAAGAGGGCTTAGGCTATGGCTACACCTTC	CSVEEGLGYGYTF
TRBJ1-2	.	TRBV5-5	14	.	TGTGCCAGCAGCTTGGGGGTGAGGGACTATGGCTACACCTTC	CASSLGVRDYGYTF
TRBJ1-2	TRBD1	TRBV7-2	14	once	TGTGCCAGCAGGAGACCGGGACAGGGGTATGGCTACACCTTC	CASRRPGQGYGYTF
TRBJ2-7	TRBD2	TRBV11-2	14	.	TGTGCCAGCAGCTTACGACAGCCCGGGAGGGAGCAGTACTTC	CASSLRQPGREQYF
TRBJ2-1	TRBD1	TRBV6-6	16	.	TGTGCCAGCAGCTCCCGGACAGGTAACTCCTACAATGAGCAGTTCTTC	CASSSRTGNSYNEQFF
TRBJ1-5	.	TRBV11-2	13	few	TGTGCCAGCAGCTTGACAGGATATCAGCCCCAGCATTTT	CASSLTGYQPQHF
TRBJ2-1	TRBD1	TRBV24-1	15	.	TGTGCCACCAGTGACTCCGGGACAGCTAACAATGAGCAGTTCTTC	CATSDSGTANNEQFF
TRBJ1-6	.	TRBV5-1	15	.	TGCGCCAGCACACCGGGGGGCTCCTATAATTCACCCCTCCACTTT	CASTPGGSYNSPLHF
TRBJ1-3	.	TRBV30	13	.	TGTGCCTGGGGTCCGGACGGGGGTAACACCATATATTTT	CAWGPDGGNTIYF
TRBJ2-1	TRBD1	TRBV11-3	13	.	TGTGCCAGCAGCCCTGGACAGGAGGCTGAGCAGTTCTTC	CASSPGQEAEQFF
TRBJ2-1	.	TRBV2	13	.	TGTGCCAGCAGTGTGGAGGGCCCAAGTGAGCAGTTCTTC	CASSVEGPSEQFF
TRBJ2-1	TRBD1	TRBV5-1	13	few	TGCGCCAGCAGCTTGAACAGGGGCAATGAGCAGTTCTTC	CASSLNRGNEQFF
TRBJ2-7	TRBD2	TRBV6-6	17	few	TGTGCCAGCAGTCCCGGGACTAGCGGGGGTACCTTCCACGAGCAGTACTTC	CASSPGTSGGTFHEQYF
TRBJ1-1	.	TRBV29-1	12	.	TGCAGCGTTGAAGACGGGGGGACTGAAGCTTTCTTT	CSVEDGGTEAFF
TRBJ1-2	TRBD1	TRBV12-3/TRBV12-4	13	few	TGTGCCAGCAGCAGGACAGGGGGTGATGGCTACACCTTC	CASSRTGGDGYTF
TRBJ2-3	TRBD1	TRBV13	15	.	TGTGCCAGCAGCTCCAAGGGACAGGGCCCAGATACGCAGTATTTT	CASSSKGQGPDTQYF
TRBJ1-1	.	TRBV6-6	13	many	TGTGCCAGCAGTCCGTTGAGGGACACTGAAGCTTTCTTT	CASSPLRDTEAFF
TRBJ1-1	TRBD1	TRBV11-2	14	.	TGTGCCAGCAGCCTGGACAGGTTCGGCACTGAAGCTTTCTTT	CASSLDRFGTEAFF
TRBJ1-6	.	TRBV6-4	14	few	TGTGCCAGCAGTCCCGAGGAGGGCCCATCACCCCTCCACTTT	CASSPEEGPSPLHF
TRBJ1-1	.	TRBV19	18	.	TGTGCCAGTAAGAGAGACCCCCGTACCCGACGGAAACGGGCTGAAGCTTTCTTT	CASKRDPRTRRKRAEAFF
TRBJ1-2	.	TRBV5-4	15	.	TGTGCCAGCAGCTTGGTCTCAGGGGTTAACTATGGCTACACCTTC	CASSLVSGVNYGYTF